The 8 T cell receptor beta chains below all came from one sample that was sequenced in a study of T cells after yellow fever vaccination. Each CDR3 protein is one row after TCRdb ran MiXCR on the 5' RACE reads. This repertoire shows hundreds of thousands of distinct CDR3 sequences, approximately 13% found once; its top ten account for 2.5% to 4%. This sample comprised CD4+ T cells sorted from PBMCs, obtained 15 days after the yellow fever booster vaccination. The receptors shown here come from a man aged 18 to 29 who received the YFV17D yellow fever vaccine.

This clonotype came up a few times. V gene TRBV24-1 combines with J gene TRBJ2-1; D is perhaps TRBD1 (8 bases). V shed 3 bases and J shed 8 bases, with 16 bases lying between them. The CDR3 spans 15 residues. From germline, CDR1 is KGHDR and CDR2 SFDVKD. CDR3: CATSDRTGRDHEQFF. The CDR3, as DNA: TGTGCCACCAGTGATCGGACAGGGAGGGACCATGAGCAGTTCTTC.

This clonotype has just a few counts. V and J are TRBV7-2 and TRBJ2-3; TRBD1 agrees at 8 bases. V gave up 10 bases and J gave up 3 bases; unmatched junction bases: 9. This CDR3 has 14 residues. Per the germline V gene, CDR1 is SGHTA and CDR2 is FQGNSA. The CDR3 protein is CATRDRGGTDTQYF. The DNA for the CDR3 is TGTGCCACCCGAGACAGGGGTGGGACAGATACGCAGTATTTT.

Only a few counts were recorded for this clonotype. The CDR3 DNA is TGTGCCACTGCCCGCCCGCCTAATGAAAAACTGTTTTTT. It specifies CATARPPNEKLFF. This chain uses TRBV19 with TRBJ1-4; D gene ambiguous. Looked up from germline, CDR1 is LNHDA and CDR2 is SQIVND (reference sequence). V was trimmed by 10 bases and J by 3 bases, leaving 12 bases between them. The CDR3 is made up of 13 amino acids.

This clonotype came up many times. The rearrangement uses TRBV18 and TRBJ1-1, with D perhaps matching TRBD1 (5 bases). V was shortened by 5 bases and J by 1 base, with 8 bases between the two germline ends. This CDR3 spans 13 amino acids. Germline CDR1 reads KGHSH; CDR2 reads LQKENI. CDR3: CASSSTGNTEAFF. CDR3 DNA: TGTGCCAGCTCATCAACAGGGAACACTGAAGCTTTCTTT.

The chain carries TRBV6-2 or TRBV6-3 and TRBJ1-5; no clear D gene. Germline V CDR1 and CDR2: MNHEY, SVGEGT. The CDR3 totals 14 residues. Deletions cut 0 bases from V and 5 bases from J, with 8 bases between. CDR3 coding DNA: TGTGCCAGCAGTTACTCTGGTCGTTATCAGCCCCAGCATTTT. Its translation is CASSYSGRYQPQHF.

This clonotype was detected a few times. The gene calls are TRBV7-6 and TRBJ2-3; 13 positions agree with TRBD2. Germline trimming cut 5 bases from V and 6 bases from J; bases unmatched to any gene: 11. The CDR3 is 17 residues long. Germline CDR1 is SGHVS and CDR2 is FNYEAQ. CDR3 residues: CASSRGLAGTRKDTQYF. The CDR3 DNA reads as TGTGCCAGCAGCCGGGGACTAGCGGGAACCCGGAAGGATACGCAGTATTTT.

The chain has TRBV18 and TRBJ1-1; a possible D gene is TRBD1 (5 bases). Germline-derived CDR1 and CDR2 are KGHSH and LQKENI. The V gene lost 0 bases and the J gene lost 1 base, with 15 bases spanning the gap. CDR3 length equals 17 residues. Here the CDR3 reads CASSPPGSVGPNTEAFF. In DNA, the CDR3 is TGTGCCAGCTCACCACCGGGATCGGTGGGACCGAACACTGAAGCTTTCTTT.

V and J are TRBV3-1 and TRBJ1-1; D gene unclear. CDR1 and CDR2 from the germline V gene are LGHDT and YNNKEL (reference sequence). The V end lost 4 bases, the J end lost 5 bases, and 8 bases lay between the germline ends. This CDR3 has 12 residues. The CDR3 reads CASSRPSTEAFF. CDR3 DNA: TGTGCCAGCAGCCGCCCCTCGACTGAAGCTTTCTTT.